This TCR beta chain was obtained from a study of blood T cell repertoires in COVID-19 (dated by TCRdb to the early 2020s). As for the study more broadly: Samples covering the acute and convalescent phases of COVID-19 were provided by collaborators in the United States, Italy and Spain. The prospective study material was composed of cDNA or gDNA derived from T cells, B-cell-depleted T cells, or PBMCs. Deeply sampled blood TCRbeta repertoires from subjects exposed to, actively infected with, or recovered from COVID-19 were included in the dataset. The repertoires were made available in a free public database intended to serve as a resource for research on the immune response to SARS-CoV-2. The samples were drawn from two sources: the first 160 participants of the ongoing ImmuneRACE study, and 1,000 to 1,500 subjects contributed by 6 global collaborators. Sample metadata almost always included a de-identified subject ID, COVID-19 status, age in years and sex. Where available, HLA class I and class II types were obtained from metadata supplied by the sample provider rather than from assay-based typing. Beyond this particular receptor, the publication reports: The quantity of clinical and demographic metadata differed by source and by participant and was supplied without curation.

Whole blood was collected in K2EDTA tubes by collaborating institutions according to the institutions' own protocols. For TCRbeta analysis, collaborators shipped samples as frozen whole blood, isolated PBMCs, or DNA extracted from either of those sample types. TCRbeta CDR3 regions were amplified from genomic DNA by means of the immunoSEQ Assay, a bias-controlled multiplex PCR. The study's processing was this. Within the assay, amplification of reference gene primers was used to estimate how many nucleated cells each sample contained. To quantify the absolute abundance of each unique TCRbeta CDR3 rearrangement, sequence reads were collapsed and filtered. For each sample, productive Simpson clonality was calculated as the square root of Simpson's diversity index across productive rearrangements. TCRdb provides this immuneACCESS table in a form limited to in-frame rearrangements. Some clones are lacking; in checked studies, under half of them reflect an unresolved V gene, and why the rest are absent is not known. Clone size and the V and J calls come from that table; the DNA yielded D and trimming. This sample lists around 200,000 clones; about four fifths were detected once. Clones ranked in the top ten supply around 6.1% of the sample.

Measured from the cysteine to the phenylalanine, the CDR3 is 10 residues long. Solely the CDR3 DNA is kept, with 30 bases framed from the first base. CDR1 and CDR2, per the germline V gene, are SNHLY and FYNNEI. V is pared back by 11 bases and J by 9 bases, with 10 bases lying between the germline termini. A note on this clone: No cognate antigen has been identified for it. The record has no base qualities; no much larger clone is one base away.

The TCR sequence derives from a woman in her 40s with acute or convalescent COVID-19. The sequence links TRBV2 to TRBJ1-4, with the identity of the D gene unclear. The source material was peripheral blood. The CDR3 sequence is CAGTGKKLFF. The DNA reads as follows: TGTGCCGGCACGGGGAAAAAACTGTTTTTT.